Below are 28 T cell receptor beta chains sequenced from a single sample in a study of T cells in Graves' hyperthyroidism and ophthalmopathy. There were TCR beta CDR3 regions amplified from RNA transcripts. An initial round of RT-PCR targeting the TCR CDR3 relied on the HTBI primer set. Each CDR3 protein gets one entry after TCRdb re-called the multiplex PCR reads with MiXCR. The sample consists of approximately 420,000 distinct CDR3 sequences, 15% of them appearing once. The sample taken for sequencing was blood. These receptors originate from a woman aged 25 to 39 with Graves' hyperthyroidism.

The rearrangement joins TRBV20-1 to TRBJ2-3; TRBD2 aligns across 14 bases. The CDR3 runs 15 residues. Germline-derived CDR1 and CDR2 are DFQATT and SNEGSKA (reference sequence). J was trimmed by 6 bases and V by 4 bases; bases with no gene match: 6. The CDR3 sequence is CSAIGTSGRIDTQYF. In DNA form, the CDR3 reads TGCAGTGCTATCGGGACTAGCGGGAGAATTGATACGCAGTATTTT.

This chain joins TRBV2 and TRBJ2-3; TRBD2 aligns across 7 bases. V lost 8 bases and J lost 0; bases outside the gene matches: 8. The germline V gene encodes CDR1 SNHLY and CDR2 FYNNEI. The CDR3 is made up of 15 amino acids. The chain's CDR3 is CASSPPAGSTDTQYF. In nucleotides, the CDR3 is TGTGCCAGCTCACCACCAGCGGGGAGCACAGATACGCAGTATTTT.

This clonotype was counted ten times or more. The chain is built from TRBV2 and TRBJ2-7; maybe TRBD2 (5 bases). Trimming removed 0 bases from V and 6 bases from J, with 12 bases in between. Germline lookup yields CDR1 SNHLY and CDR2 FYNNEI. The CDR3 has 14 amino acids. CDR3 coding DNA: TGTGCCAGCAGTGAAGCCACGTGGAGGTCCGAGCAGTACTTC. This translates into CASSEATWRSEQYF.

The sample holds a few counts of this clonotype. The CDR3 coding sequence is TGTGCCAGCAGTATCCGGGGCCCCGCCGGGGAGCTGTTTTTT. This encodes CASSIRGPAGELFF. This sequence joins TRBV28 and TRBJ2-2; D is tentatively TRBD1 or TRBD2 (5 bases each). CDR1 is MDHEN and CDR2 is SYDVKM in the germline V gene. V was clipped by 5 bases and J by 6 bases, with 13 bases between them. The CDR3 length is 14 residues.

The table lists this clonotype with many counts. CDR3 coding DNA: TGTGCCAGCAGTTCCCGGACTAGCGGACGGGACAATGAGCAGTTCTTC. Translating it yields CASSSRTSGRDNEQFF. V gene TRBV12-3 or TRBV12-4 combines with J gene TRBJ2-1; 10 bases align to TRBD2. The V and J ends lost 4 bases and 5 bases, in that order; junction bases with no gene match: 8. This CDR3 contains 16 residues.

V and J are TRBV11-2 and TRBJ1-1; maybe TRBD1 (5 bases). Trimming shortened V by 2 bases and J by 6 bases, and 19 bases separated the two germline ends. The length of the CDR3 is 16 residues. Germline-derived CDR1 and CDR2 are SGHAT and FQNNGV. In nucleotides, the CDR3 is TGTGCCAGCAGCTTAAGACTGGGGGTTGGGGAACCTGAAGCTTTCTTT. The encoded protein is CASSLRLGVGEPEAFF. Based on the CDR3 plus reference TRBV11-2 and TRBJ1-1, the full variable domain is EAGVAQSPRYKIIEKRQSVAFWCNPISGHATLYWYQQILGQGPKLLIQFQNNGVVDDSQLPKDRFSAERLKGVDSTLKIQPAKLEDSAVYLCASSLRLGVGEPEAFFGQGTRLTVV.

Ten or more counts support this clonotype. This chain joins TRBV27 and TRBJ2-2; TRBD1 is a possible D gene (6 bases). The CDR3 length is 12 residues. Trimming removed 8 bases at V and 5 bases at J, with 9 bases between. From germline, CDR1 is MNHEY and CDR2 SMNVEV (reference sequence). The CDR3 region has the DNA TGTGCCAGCTCCAGGGGTACCGGGGAGCTGTTTTTT. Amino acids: CASSRGTGELFF.

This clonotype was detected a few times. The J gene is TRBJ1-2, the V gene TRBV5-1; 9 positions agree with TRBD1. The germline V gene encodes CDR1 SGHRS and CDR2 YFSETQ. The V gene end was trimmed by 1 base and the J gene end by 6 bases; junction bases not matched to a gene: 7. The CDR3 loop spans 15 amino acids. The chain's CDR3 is CASSLNTGGANGYTF. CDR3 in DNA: TGCGCCAGCAGCTTGAACACAGGGGGCGCGAATGGCTACACCTTC.

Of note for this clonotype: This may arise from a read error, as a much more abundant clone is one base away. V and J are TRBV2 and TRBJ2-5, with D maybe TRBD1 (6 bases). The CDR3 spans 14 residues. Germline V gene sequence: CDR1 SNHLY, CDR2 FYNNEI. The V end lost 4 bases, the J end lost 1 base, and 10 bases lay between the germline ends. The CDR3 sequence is CASSVVRGQETQYF. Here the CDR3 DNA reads TGTGCCAGCAGTGTCGTCAGGGGCCAAGAGACCCAGTACTTC.

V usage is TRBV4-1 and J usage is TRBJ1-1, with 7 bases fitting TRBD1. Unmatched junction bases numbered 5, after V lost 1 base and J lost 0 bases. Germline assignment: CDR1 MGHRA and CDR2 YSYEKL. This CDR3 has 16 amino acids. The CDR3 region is CASSQVAGGMNTEAFF. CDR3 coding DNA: TGCGCCAGCAGCCAAGTGGCAGGGGGGATGAACACTGAAGCTTTCTTT.

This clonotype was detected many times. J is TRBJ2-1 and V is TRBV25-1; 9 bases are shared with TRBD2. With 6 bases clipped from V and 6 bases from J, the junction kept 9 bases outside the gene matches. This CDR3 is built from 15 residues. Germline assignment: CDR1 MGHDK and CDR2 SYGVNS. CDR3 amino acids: CASSLLAGAFNEQFF. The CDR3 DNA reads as TGTGCCAGCAGCCTCTTAGCGGGAGCCTTCAATGAGCAGTTCTTC.

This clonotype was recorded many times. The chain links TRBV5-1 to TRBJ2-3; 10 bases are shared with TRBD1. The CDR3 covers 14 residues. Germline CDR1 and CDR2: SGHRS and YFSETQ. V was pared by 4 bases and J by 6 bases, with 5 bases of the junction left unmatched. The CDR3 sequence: CASSPGTGVDTQYF. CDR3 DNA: TGCGCCAGCAGCCCCGGGACAGGGGTCGATACGCAGTATTTT.

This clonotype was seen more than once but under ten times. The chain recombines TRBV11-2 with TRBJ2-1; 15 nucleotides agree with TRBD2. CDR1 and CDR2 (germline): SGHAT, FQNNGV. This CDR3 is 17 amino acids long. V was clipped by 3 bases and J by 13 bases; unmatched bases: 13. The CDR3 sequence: CASSFIPGLAGGPAQFF. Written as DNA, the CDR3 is TGTGCCAGCAGCTTCATCCCGGGACTAGCGGGAGGCCCGGCCCAGTTCTTC. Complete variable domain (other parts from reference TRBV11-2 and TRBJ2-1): EAGVAQSPRYKIIEKRQSVAFWCNPISGHATLYWYQQILGQGPKLLIQFQNNGVVDDSQLPKDRFSAERLKGVDSTLKIQPAKLEDSAVYLCASSFIPGLAGGPAQFFGPGTRLTVL.

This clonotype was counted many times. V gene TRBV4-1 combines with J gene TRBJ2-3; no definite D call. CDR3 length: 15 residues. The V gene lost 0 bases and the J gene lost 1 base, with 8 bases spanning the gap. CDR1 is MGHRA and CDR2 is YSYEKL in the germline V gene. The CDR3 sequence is CASSQEPSGTDTQYF. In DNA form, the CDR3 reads TGCGCCAGCAGCCAAGAGCCCTCCGGCACAGATACGCAGTATTTT.

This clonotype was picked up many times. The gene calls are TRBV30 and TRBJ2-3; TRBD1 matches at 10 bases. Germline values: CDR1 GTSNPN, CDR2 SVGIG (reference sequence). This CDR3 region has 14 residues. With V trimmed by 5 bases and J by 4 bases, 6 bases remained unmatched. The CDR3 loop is CAWGGTGAADTQYF. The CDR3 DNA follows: TGTGCCTGGGGAGGGACAGGGGCCGCAGATACGCAGTATTTT.

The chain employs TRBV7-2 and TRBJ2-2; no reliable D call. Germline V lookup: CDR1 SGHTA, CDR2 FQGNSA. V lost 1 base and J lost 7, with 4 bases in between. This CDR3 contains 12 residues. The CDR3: CASSLDHGELFF. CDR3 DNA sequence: TGTGCCAGCAGCTTAGACCACGGGGAGCTGTTTTTT.

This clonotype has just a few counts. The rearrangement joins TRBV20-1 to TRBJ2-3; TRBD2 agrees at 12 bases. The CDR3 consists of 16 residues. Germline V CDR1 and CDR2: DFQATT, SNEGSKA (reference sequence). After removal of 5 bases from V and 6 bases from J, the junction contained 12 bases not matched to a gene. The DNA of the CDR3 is TGCAGTGCTCCAGAGACTAGCGGGAGTAAGGGGGATACGCAGTATTTT. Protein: CSAPETSGSKGDTQYF.

This CDR3 is CASSGLLDQPQHF. CDR3 coding DNA: TGTGCCAGCTCAGGACTACTGGATCAGCCCCAGCATTTT. The chain uses TRBV18 and TRBJ1-5, with D unclear. Germline V gene lookup returns CDR1 KGHSH and CDR2 LQKENI. This CDR3 is 13 amino acids long. V was shortened by 5 bases and J by 5 bases, with 10 bases between the two germline ends.

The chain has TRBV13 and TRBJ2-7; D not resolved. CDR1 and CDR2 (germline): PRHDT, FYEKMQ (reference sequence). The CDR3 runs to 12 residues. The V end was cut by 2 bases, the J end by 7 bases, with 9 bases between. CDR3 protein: CASSLKFGEQYF. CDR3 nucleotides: TGTGCCAGCAGCTTAAAATTTGGGGAGCAGTACTTC. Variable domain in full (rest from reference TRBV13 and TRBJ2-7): AAGVIQSPRHLIKEKRETATLKCYPIPRHDTVYWYQQGPGQDPQFLISFYEKMQSDKGSIPDRFSAQQFSDYHSELNMSSLELGDSALYFCASSLKFGEQYFGPGTRLTVT.

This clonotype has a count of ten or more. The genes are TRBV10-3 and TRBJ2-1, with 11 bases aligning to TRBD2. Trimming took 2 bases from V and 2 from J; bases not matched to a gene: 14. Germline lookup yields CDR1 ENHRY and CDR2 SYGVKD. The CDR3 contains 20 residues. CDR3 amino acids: CAISETSMGTSGGAYNEQFF. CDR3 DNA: TGTGCCATCAGTGAGACGTCAATGGGGACTAGCGGAGGGGCCTACAATGAGCAGTTCTTC.

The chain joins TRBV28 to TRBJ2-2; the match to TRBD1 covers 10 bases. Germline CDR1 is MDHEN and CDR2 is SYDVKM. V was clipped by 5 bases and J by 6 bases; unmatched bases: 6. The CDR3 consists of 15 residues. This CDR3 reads CASSPRTGGAGELFF. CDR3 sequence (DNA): TGTGCCAGCAGTCCGAGGACAGGGGGGGCCGGGGAGCTGTTTTTT.

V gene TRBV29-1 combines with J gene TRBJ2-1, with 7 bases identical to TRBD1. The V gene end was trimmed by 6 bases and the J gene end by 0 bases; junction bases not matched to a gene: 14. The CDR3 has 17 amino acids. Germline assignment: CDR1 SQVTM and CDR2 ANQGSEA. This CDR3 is CSVRGQSNSSSYNEQFF. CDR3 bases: TGCAGCGTCAGGGGACAGTCGAACAGTAGCTCCTACAATGAGCAGTTCTTC.

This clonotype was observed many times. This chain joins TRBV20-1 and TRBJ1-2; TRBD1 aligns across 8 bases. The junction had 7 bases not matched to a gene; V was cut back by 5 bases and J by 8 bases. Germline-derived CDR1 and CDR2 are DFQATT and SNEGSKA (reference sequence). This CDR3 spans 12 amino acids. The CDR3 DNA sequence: TGCAGTGCTGTGACAGGGGCCGGGGGCTACACCTTC. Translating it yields CSAVTGAGGYTF.

The CDR3 DNA is TGTGCCAGCAACAAGGGGGTTTACAATGAGCAGTTCTTC. This gives the protein CASNKGVYNEQFF. This chain connects TRBV7-9 to TRBJ2-1; D might be TRBD1 (6 bases). Trimming took 7 bases from V and 4 from J, leaving 11 bases between them. CDR3 length: 13 residues. Germline assignment: CDR1 SEHNR and CDR2 FQNEAQ (reference sequence).

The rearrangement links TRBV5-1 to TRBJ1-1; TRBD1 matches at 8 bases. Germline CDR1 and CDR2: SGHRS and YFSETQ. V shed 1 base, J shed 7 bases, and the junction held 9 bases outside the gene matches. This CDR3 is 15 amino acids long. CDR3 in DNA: TGCGCCAGCAGCTTGACAGGGGGGCCACTTGGTGAAGCTTTCTTT. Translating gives CASSLTGGPLGEAFF.

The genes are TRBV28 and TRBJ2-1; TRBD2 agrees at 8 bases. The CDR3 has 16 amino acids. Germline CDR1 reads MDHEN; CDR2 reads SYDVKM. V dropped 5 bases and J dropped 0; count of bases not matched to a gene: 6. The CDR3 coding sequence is TGTGCCAGCAGTCTGGGGGCGGGAGGCTCCTACAATGAGCAGTTCTTC. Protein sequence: CASSLGAGGSYNEQFF.

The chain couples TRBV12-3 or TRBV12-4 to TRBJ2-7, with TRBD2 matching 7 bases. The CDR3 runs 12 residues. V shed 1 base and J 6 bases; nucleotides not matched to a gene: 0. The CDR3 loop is CASSLGLAEQYF. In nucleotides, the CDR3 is TGTGCCAGCAGTTTAGGACTAGCCGAGCAGTACTTC.

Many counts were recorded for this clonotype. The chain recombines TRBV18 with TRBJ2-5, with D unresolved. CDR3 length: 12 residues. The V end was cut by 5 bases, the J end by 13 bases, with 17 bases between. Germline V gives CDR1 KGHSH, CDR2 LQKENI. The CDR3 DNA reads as TGTGCCAGCTCAGCTTCGGACGACTCTGCGTACTTC. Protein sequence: CASSASDDSAYF.